This T cell receptor (beta chain) was captured by sequencing in a study of blood T cell repertoires in COVID-19. Study as a whole: Material from acute and convalescent COVID-19 was sourced from the United States, Italy and Spain. The cDNA or gDNA used as material had been derived from T cells, B-cell-depleted T cells, or PBMCs.

This clone was counted between two and nine times. In the original workflow: It was from reference gene primer amplification that nucleated cell counts were estimated. The table came from immunoSEQ multiplex PCR; TCRdb's copy has only in-frame clones and leaves some out. V, J and clone size derive from that table, while D and trimming were established from the DNA sequence. This sample has 120,000 to 150,000 clones, with around 81% found just once. The specimen sequenced was peripheral blood. This TCR came from a human donor with acute or convalescent COVID-19. The donor label of this sample is uncertain.

CDR3 coding DNA: TGTGCCAGCAGCGAGGGACTAGCGGGGGGGAGGAACAATGAGCAGTTCTTC. This gives the protein CASSEGLAGGRNNEQFF. This chain connects TRBV9 to TRBJ2-1; 16 nucleotides align to TRBD2. V lost 3 bases, J lost 5 bases, and 5 bases stayed unmatched. The length of the CDR3 is 17 residues. CDR1 is SGDLS and CDR2 is YYNGEE in the germline V gene.